Following are 13 T cell receptor beta chains from one sample sequenced in a study of persistence of HIV-infected CD4 T cells. These TCRs' antigens remain unknown. This was the immunoSEQ version 4 assay in survey mode. The data were produced by immunoSEQ multiplex PCR, yet TCRdb's version contains in-frame clones alone and is incomplete. Of 18,000 or so clones in the sample, 75% to 80% were seen once. Lysates of CMV-infected fibroblasts at about 10 ug/mL stimulated these cells. CD4+ T cells upregulating both CD40 ligand and CD69 were sorted as responding cells. The sequencing here drew on CD4+ T cells sorted from PBMCs after approximately 19-hour stimulation, taken from a patient who received antiretroviral therapy. These receptor sequences come from an adult man with HIV who was CMV-seropositive.

This chain links TRBV13 with TRBJ1-4; D call uncertain. The V end was cut by 7 bases, the J end by 0 bases, with 12 bases between. This CDR3 has 15 residues. Germline V gene data show CDR1 as PRHDT and CDR2 as FYEKMQ (reference sequence). Written as DNA, the CDR3 is TGTGCCAGCACCCGTCGCAGTTCAACTAATGAAAAACTGTTTTTT. It specifies CASTRRSSTNEKLFF.

This clone has a handful of counts. V is TRBV10-3 and J is TRBJ2-1; D may match TRBD1 or TRBD2 (5 bases each). The CDR3 runs to 14 residues. V was cut by 3 bases and J by 7 bases, with 13 bases left in between. Germline loops: CDR1 ENHRY, CDR2 SYGVKD. The CDR3 bases are TGTGCCATCAGTGATCGAGGGGCTCGGAATGAGCAGTTCTTC. Translation: CAISDRGARNEQFF.

The J gene is TRBJ2-3, the V gene TRBV5-4, with 14 bases aligning to TRBD2. J was trimmed by 2 bases and V by 5 bases; bases with no gene match: 7. Germline-derived CDR1 and CDR2 are SGHNT and YYREEE (reference sequence). This CDR3 is 17 amino acids long. CDR3 residues: CASSKRLAGGITDTQYF. The CDR3 DNA reads as TGTGCCAGCAGTAAAAGACTAGCGGGGGGGATCACAGATACGCAGTATTTT.

V and J are TRBV3-1 (or the pseudogene TRBV3-2) and TRBJ2-1; D is ambiguous. V lost 1 base and J lost 10, with 8 bases in between. The CDR3 covers 12 residues. Germline V CDR1 and CDR2: LGHDT, YNNKEL (reference sequence). CDR3 sequence: CASSQGSQEQFF. DNA for the CDR3: TGTGCCAGCAGCCAAGGCAGTCAGGAGCAGTTCTTC.

In this sample, this clone turned up once. The V call is TRBV9, the J call TRBJ1-6; D gene unclear. Looked up from germline, CDR1 is SGDLS and CDR2 is YYNGEE. The CDR3 consists of 17 residues. Between the trimmed V and J ends, which lost 2 bases and 5 bases, there was a span of 17 bases. The CDR3 is CASSVSVVPDHNSPLHF. The DNA for the CDR3 is TGTGCCAGCAGCGTTTCCGTAGTCCCGGACCATAATTCACCCCTCCACTTT.

DNA of the CDR3: TGTGCCAGTAGTTTCAAGGGGGCGCTTAACTATGGCTACACCTTC. Residues: CASSFKGALNYGYTF. The chain has TRBV19 and TRBJ1-2, with 7 bases fitting TRBD1. The J segment lost 1 base and the V segment lost 5 bases, leaving 7 bases of the junction unmatched. CDR1 is LNHDA, CDR2 SQIVND, per germline (reference sequence). This CDR3 region has 15 residues.

The chain recombines TRBV2 with TRBJ1-1; no clear D gene. Germline CDR1 and CDR2: SNHLY and FYNNEI. V dropped 6 bases and J dropped 6 bases, with 8 bases sitting between them. The CDR3 extends over 11 amino acids. The CDR3 is CASRREAEAFF. CDR3 sequence (DNA): TGTGCCAGCAGGAGGGAGGCTGAAGCTTTCTTT.

V and J are TRBV20-1 and TRBJ2-3, with 14 nucleotides matching TRBD2. J lost 0 bases, V lost 5 bases, and 10 bases had no gene match. This CDR3 has 18 amino acids. Germline CDR1 is DFQATT and CDR2 is SNEGSKA (reference sequence). CDR3: CSAGGLAGGRGSTDTQYF. Written as DNA, the CDR3 is TGCAGTGCTGGTGGACTAGCGGGGGGCCGGGGCAGCACAGATACGCAGTATTTT.

V is TRBV7-9 and J is TRBJ1-6; D may be TRBD1 (6 bases). Germline-derived CDR1 and CDR2 are SEHNR and FQNEAQ (reference sequence). This CDR3 has 14 residues. The germline V and J ends were trimmed by 3 bases and 8 bases, with 11 bases remaining between them. This CDR3 is CASSFTGYDSPLHF. The CDR3 coding sequence is TGTGCCAGCAGCTTTACAGGGTACGATTCACCCCTCCACTTT.

J is TRBJ2-6 and V is TRBV24-1; D not certain. Germline V lookup: CDR1 KGHDR, CDR2 SFDVKD. Trimming stripped 2 bases from V and 0 bases from J, with 16 bases between. The length of the CDR3 is 19 residues. CDR3 sequence: CATSDSGPKVNSGANVLTF. The DNA of the CDR3 is TGTGCCACCAGTGATTCCGGGCCCAAAGTAAACTCTGGGGCCAACGTCCTGACTTTC.

The genes are TRBV5-1 and TRBJ2-3; D unresolved. The germline V gene has CDR1 SGHRS and CDR2 YFSETQ. This CDR3 region has 13 residues. The V end was cut by 4 bases, the J end by 5 bases, with 11 bases between. CDR3 sequence (DNA): TGCGCCAGCAGCCCCCGGAATCAAGATACGCAGTATTTT. Protein sequence: CASSPRNQDTQYF.

This sequence joins TRBV27 and TRBJ2-7, with TRBD1 identical over 10 bases. V dropped 5 bases and J dropped 6; count of bases not matched to a gene: 7. CDR1 and CDR2 from the germline V gene are MNHEY and SMNVEV (reference sequence). The CDR3 runs 14 residues. The CDR3 is CASSPWTGGREQYF. The CDR3 DNA reads as TGTGCCAGCAGTCCCTGGACAGGGGGGCGCGAGCAGTACTTC.

This clone occurred once. The rearrangement uses TRBV5-1 and TRBJ1-2; 7 positions match TRBD1. Germline CDR1 is SGHRS and CDR2 is YFSETQ. The CDR3 covers 15 residues. The trim removed 3 bases at V and 6 bases at J, leaving 11 bases unmatched. The CDR3 DNA reads TGCGCCAGCAGCTCCCTTCCAGACAGGGTCCATGGCTACACCTTC. Its protein product is CASSSLPDRVHGYTF.